The 29 T cell receptor beta chains below all came from one sample that was sequenced in a study of blood T cells in healthy people across ages. A sample-barcoded 5' primer and a J-beta primer mix were used in a second PCR of roughly 6 to 11 cycles. TCRdb reprocessed the 5' RACE reads via MiXCR and lists one record per CDR3 protein. The sample lists roughly 700,000 distinct CDR3 sequences; more than 40% were seen once. Sequencing was performed on blood. The receptors come from a woman aged 55-70 years in good health.

The V call is TRBV13, the J call TRBJ1-2; 8 positions match TRBD1. Germline CDR1 is PRHDT and CDR2 is FYEKMQ (reference sequence). The CDR3 is made up of 14 amino acids. After removal of 4 bases from V and 3 bases from J, the junction contained 4 bases not matched to a gene. CDR3 amino acids: CASSSRQGYYGYTF. CDR3 nucleotide sequence: TGTGCCAGCAGCTCCCGACAGGGGTACTATGGCTACACCTTC.

This clonotype was counted only a few times. The rearrangement uses TRBV20-1 and TRBJ2-1; TRBD2 aligns across 13 bases. CDR1 and CDR2 from the germline V gene are DFQATT and SNEGSKA (reference sequence). This CDR3 is built from 15 residues. V was pared by 2 bases and J by 9 bases, with 7 bases of the junction left unmatched. The CDR3 DNA reads as TGCAGTGCTAGACCAACTAGCGGGAGGGCGGGTGAGCAGTTCTTC. This codes for CSARPTSGRAGEQFF.

The chain joins TRBV15 to TRBJ1-5; D is unresolved. With 0 bases removed from V and 0 bases from J, the gap between germline ends came to 9 bases. The germline gives CDR1 LNHNV, CDR2 YYDKDF (reference sequence). There are 16 residues in the CDR3. CDR3 in DNA: TGTGCCACCAGCAGAGAGGGAGGATATAGCAATCAGCCCCAGCATTTT. It codes for CATSREGGYSNQPQHF.

The chain combines TRBV20-1 with TRBJ2-5; 11 positions match TRBD1. The end of the DNA aligns better with TRBJ2-7, so the J call may be wrong. This CDR3 has 19 residues. Germline lookup yields CDR1 DFQATT and CDR2 SNEGSKA (reference sequence). The DNA of the CDR3 is TGCAGTGCTCAGCCAAGGCCCCCGTTGCGGGACAGGGGGAACTACGAGCAGTACTTC. It codes for CSAQPRPPLRDRGNYEQYF.

This clonotype was found a few times. V and J are TRBV9 and TRBJ2-7; TRBD2 is a possible D gene (6 bases). The CDR3 spans 15 residues. Germline V gives CDR1 SGDLS, CDR2 YYNGEE. Trimming removed 2 bases at V and 3 bases at J, with 15 bases between. The CDR3 bases are TGTGCCAGCAGCGTCGGGGGACGTGCGGACTACGAGCAGTACTTC. Translating it yields CASSVGGRADYEQYF.

This clonotype appeared a few times. The chain uses TRBV12-3 or TRBV12-4 and TRBJ2-5, with 8 nucleotides matching TRBD1. V gave up 4 bases and J gave up 2 bases; unmatched junction bases: 6. This CDR3 is 15 amino acids long. The CDR3 reads CASSSHRTGQETQYF. For the CDR3, the DNA is TGTGCCAGCAGTTCTCACCGGACAGGGCAAGAGACCCAGTACTTC.

The rearrangement uses TRBV6-5 and TRBJ1-4; perhaps TRBD1 as D (6 bases). Germline CDR1 is MNHEY and CDR2 is SVGAGI. Trimming took 5 bases from V and 10 from J, leaving 17 bases between them. CDR3 length equals 14 residues. CDR3 loop: CASSRDISPGKLFF. In DNA, the CDR3 is TGTGCCAGCAGTCGGGACATTTCACCTGGAAAACTGTTTTTT.

CDR3 sequence: CSVVTGGGKNIQYF. The DNA of the CDR3 is TGCAGCGTGGTTACAGGGGGCGGCAAAAACATTCAGTACTTC. J is TRBJ2-4 and V is TRBV29-1; TRBD1 matches at 9 bases. The CDR3 sequence is 14 residues long. Germline V gene sequence: CDR1 SQVTM, CDR2 ANQGSEA. Trimming at V came to 6 bases and at J to 3 bases, leaving 6 bases not matched to a gene.

This clonotype was counted once. DNA of the CDR3: TGCAGCGTTGAAGCACAGGGGGGCACTGAAGCTTTCTTT. It translates to CSVEAQGGTEAFF. This sequence joins TRBV29-1 and TRBJ1-1; TRBD1 agrees at 8 bases. Germline V gene lookup returns CDR1 SQVTM and CDR2 ANQGSEA. There are 13 residues in the CDR3. Trimming cost V 1 base and J 4 bases; bases outside gene matches: 2.

The table lists this clonotype with a count of one. The chain couples TRBV4-1 to TRBJ2-1, with TRBD2 as a possible D gene (5 bases). Trimming removed 0 bases from V and 3 bases from J, with 12 bases in between. Germline V lookup: CDR1 MGHRA, CDR2 YSYEKL. The CDR3 loop spans 16 amino acids. This CDR3 is CASSQEAAGIYNEQFF. The CDR3 nucleotides read TGCGCCAGCAGCCAAGAGGCGGCGGGCATCTACAATGAGCAGTTCTTC.

In its sample, this clonotype was seen a few times. The chain combines TRBV5-1 with TRBJ1-4, with 10 bases identical to TRBD1. Trimming removed 1 base from V and 7 bases from J; junction bases left unmatched: 4. Germline-derived CDR1 and CDR2 are SGHRS and YFSETQ. The CDR3 sequence is 15 residues long. CDR3 region: CASSLLGTGAEKLFF. In DNA form, the CDR3 reads TGCGCCAGCAGCTTGTTGGGGACAGGGGCTGAAAAACTGTTTTTT. The variable domain in full, completed from reference TRBV5-1 and TRBJ1-4, reads KAGVTQTPRYLIKTRGQQVTLSCSPISGHRSVSWYQQTPGQGLQFLFEYFSETQRNKGNFPGRFSGRQFSNSRSEMNVSTLELGDSALYLCASSLLGTGAEKLFFGSGTQLSVL.

The chain recombines TRBV5-1 with TRBJ1-6, with D possibly TRBD1 on 6 matching bases. CDR1 is SGHRS and CDR2 is YFSETQ in the germline V gene. Trimming shortened V by 2 bases and J by 9 bases, and 15 bases separated the two germline ends. The CDR3 has 15 residues. The DNA for the CDR3 is TGCGCCAGCAGCTTCCAGGGGACTGGGGGTTCACCCCTCCACTTT. Translated: CASSFQGTGGSPLHF.

A few counts support this clonotype. The chain carries TRBV10-3 and TRBJ2-5; D unresolved. V dropped 10 bases and J dropped 5 bases, with 11 bases sitting between them. CDR3 length: 11 residues. Germline V gene lookup returns CDR1 ENHRY and CDR2 SYGVKD. The CDR3 nucleotides read TGTGCCACCCGTCGGTGGGAGACCCAGTACTTC. Translating it yields CATRRWETQYF.

This clonotype was seen at least ten times. The chain combines TRBV15 with TRBJ2-1; D possibly corresponds to TRBD1 (6 bases). The V end lost 3 bases, the J end lost 7 bases, and 16 bases lay between the germline ends. Germline lookup yields CDR1 LNHNV and CDR2 YYDKDF (reference sequence). The CDR3 runs 15 residues. The CDR3 region is CATSSPPDGTNEQFF. Here the CDR3 DNA reads TGTGCCACCAGCAGTCCTCCCGACGGGACAAATGAGCAGTTCTTC.

This clonotype was counted between two and nine times. V and J are TRBV29-1 and TRBJ2-1, with a weak D call TRBD1 (5 bases). The germline gives CDR1 SQVTM, CDR2 ANQGSEA. This CDR3 comprises 15 residues. V gave up 4 bases and J gave up 2 bases, with 15 bases separating them. The CDR3 nucleotides read TGCAGCGTTGTCCTCCAGGGTGGTGCCTACAATGAGCAGTTCTTC. Translation: CSVVLQGGAYNEQFF.

The DNA for the CDR3 is TGTGCCAGCAGGACGCCGAGAACTAGCGAAGAAACAGATACGCAGTATTTT. Encoded protein: CASRTPRTSEETDTQYF. V usage is TRBV28 and J usage is TRBJ2-3; 7 positions agree with TRBD2. Germline V gene data show CDR1 as MDHEN and CDR2 as SYDVKM. With V trimmed by 6 bases and J by 3 bases, 15 bases remained unmatched. There are 17 residues in the CDR3. Together with reference TRBV28 and TRBJ2-3, the CDR3 gives the full variable domain: DVKVTQSSRYLVKRTGEKVFLECVQDMDHENMFWYRQDPGLGLRLIYFSYDVKMKEKGDIPEGYSVSREKKERFSLILESASTNQTSMYLCASRTPRTSEETDTQYFGPGTRLTVL.

The sample holds many counts of this clonotype. The chain employs TRBV20-1 and TRBJ2-7; D may be TRBD1 (5 bases). The CDR3 is 13 amino acids. The V and J ends lost 3 bases and 7 bases respectively, with 16 bases between them. CDR1 is DFQATT and CDR2 is SNEGSKA in the germline V gene (reference sequence). The CDR3 loop is CSASHGAPAEQYF. The DNA of the CDR3 is TGCAGTGCTAGCCATGGGGCACCAGCAGAGCAGTACTTC.

This chain joins TRBV12-3 or TRBV12-4 and TRBJ2-1, with D possibly TRBD2 on 5 matching bases. The length of the CDR3 is 12 residues. Trimming shortened V by 3 bases and J by 12 bases, and 12 bases separated the two germline ends. CDR3 residues: CASSLDWEGQFF. The CDR3 DNA reads TGTGCCAGCAGTTTGGACTGGGAAGGGCAGTTCTTC.

This clonotype has just one count. The chain joins TRBV5-6 to TRBJ2-5, with 10 nucleotides matching TRBD2. With V trimmed by 4 bases and J by 11 bases, 20 bases remained unmatched. The CDR3 is 17 amino acids. Germline CDR1 SGHDT, CDR2 YYEEEE. The CDR3 bases are TGTGCCAGCAGCGCAGCTTGGCCTAGCGGGAGTCCCGATGAGCAGTACTTC. It specifies CASSAAWPSGSPDEQYF.

V usage is TRBV7-2 and J usage is TRBJ1-1; possibly TRBD1 for D (6 bases). The CDR3 has 13 residues. Trimming pared 4 bases from V and 6 bases from J, leaving 12 bases between. Per the germline V gene, CDR1 is SGHTA and CDR2 is FQGNSA. The CDR3 loop is CASSSGALPEAFF. CDR3 coding DNA: TGTGCCAGCAGCTCAGGGGCTCTTCCTGAAGCTTTCTTT.

This chain uses TRBV25-1 with TRBJ2-5; either TRBD1 or TRBD2 may supply D (5 bases each). CDR1 and CDR2 from the germline V gene are MGHDK and SYGVNS. V shed 3 bases and J shed 5 bases, with 16 bases lying between them. This CDR3 contains 15 residues. CDR3 loop: CASSDVRGEGETQYF. CDR3 in DNA: TGTGCCAGCAGTGATGTCCGGGGCGAAGGGGAGACCCAGTACTTC.

This clonotype was picked up many times. This chain connects TRBV27 to TRBJ2-3; 9 bases agree with TRBD2. V gave up 2 bases and J gave up 2 bases; unmatched junction bases: 2. The CDR3 is 15 residues long. CDR1 is MNHEY, CDR2 SMNVEV, per germline (reference sequence). The CDR3 is CASSLLAGNTDTQYF. The CDR3 nucleotides read TGTGCCAGCAGTTTACTAGCGGGGAACACAGATACGCAGTATTTT.

V gene TRBV7-2 combines with J gene TRBJ2-5; tentatively, D is TRBD1 (5 bases). The length of the CDR3 is 13 residues. Trimming removed 5 bases at V and 5 bases at J, with 12 bases between. Germline loops: CDR1 SGHTA, CDR2 FQGNSA. The CDR3 protein is CASSVRQTETQYF. CDR3 DNA sequence: TGTGCCAGCAGCGTAAGACAGACTGAGACCCAGTACTTC.

The rearrangement uses TRBV11-2 and TRBJ2-3; D unclear. CDR1 SGHAT and CDR2 FQNNGV come from the germline V gene. The CDR3 contains 15 residues. The V end was cut by 5 bases, the J end by 0 bases, with 12 bases between. The CDR3 DNA is TGTGCCAGCAGCACCAACATCATTAGCACAGATACGCAGTATTTT. This sequence encodes CASSTNIISTDTQYF.

The chain combines TRBV28 with TRBJ1-2; a weak D match, TRBD1 (5 bases). Germline V lookup: CDR1 MDHEN, CDR2 SYDVKM. The CDR3 is 14 residues long. Trimming cost V 6 bases and J 6 bases, with 17 bases left between them. The CDR3 DNA is TGTGCCAGCAGACGACCCGGGGCGGGTGATGGCTACACCTTC. Translated: CASRRPGAGDGYTF.

This clonotype was counted between two and nine times. The V gene is TRBV24-1, the J gene TRBJ2-5; D possibly corresponds to TRBD1 (6 bases). This CDR3 region has 15 residues. The V gene's germline CDR1 is KGHDR and CDR2 SFDVKD. V shed 4 bases and J shed 4 bases, with 15 bases lying between them. The CDR3 is CATSEHRDTPETQYF. DNA of the CDR3: TGTGCCACCAGTGAGCATCGGGACACACCAGAGACCCAGTACTTC.

The J gene is TRBJ1-5, the V gene TRBV20-1; TRBD1 matches at 8 bases. This CDR3 has 13 amino acids. V shed 5 bases and J 6 bases; nucleotides not matched to a gene: 6. The germline V gene has CDR1 DFQATT and CDR2 SNEGSKA (reference sequence). CDR3 nucleotide sequence: TGCAGTGCTTTCGACAGGGGAGGTCAGCCCCAGCATTTT. It yields the protein CSAFDRGGQPQHF.

The chain has TRBV7-3 and TRBJ2-5; D possibly corresponds to TRBD2 (5 bases). This CDR3 region has 14 residues. Deletions cut 8 bases from V and 7 bases from J, with 20 bases between. Germline V lookup: CDR1 SGHTA, CDR2 FQGTGA. The CDR3 loop reads CASGPNSVAGTQYF. The CDR3 DNA reads as TGTGCCAGCGGCCCAAACTCAGTGGCGGGGACCCAGTACTTC.

This sequence joins TRBV11-2 and TRBJ2-5; 12 nucleotides line up with TRBD2. The CDR3 is 17 residues long. With V trimmed by 1 base and J by 6 bases, 9 bases remained unmatched. In germline, CDR1 is SGHAT, CDR2 FQNNGV. As DNA, the CDR3 is TGTGCCAGCAGCTTAGTTGCAAGGACTAGCGGGATAAAGACCCAGTACTTC. Translation gives CASSLVARTSGIKTQYF.